Below are 24 T cell receptor beta chains sequenced from a single sample in a study of blood T cell repertoires in COVID-19. Profiled with immunoSEQ multiplex PCR; TCRdb holds only in-frame clones, not every one. The table has about 170,000 clones, around 80% seen once. The sample consisted of peripheral blood. Every receptor here comes from a woman in her seventies who had recovered from COVID-19.

The chain employs TRBV5-4 and TRBJ1-1; tentatively, D is TRBD1 (5 bases). Germline lookup yields CDR1 SGHNT and CDR2 YYREEE (reference sequence). V was shortened by 4 bases and J by 4 bases, with 14 bases between the two germline ends. The CDR3 has 14 amino acids. The CDR3 region is CASSLIAGGTEAFF. The CDR3 DNA sequence: TGTGCCAGCAGCCTTATAGCGGGGGGCACTGAAGCTTTCTTT.

V usage is TRBV7-3 and J usage is TRBJ2-1, with 9 bases identical to TRBD2. V was pared by 1 base and J by 2 bases, with 9 bases of the junction left unmatched. CDR1 SGHTA and CDR2 FQGTGA come from the germline V gene. This CDR3 spans 18 amino acids. CDR3 amino acids: CASSLKGGLAGTYNEQFF. The CDR3 bases are TGTGCCAGCAGCTTAAAGGGTGGGCTAGCGGGGACCTACAATGAGCAGTTCTTC.

The chain carries TRBV4-1 and TRBJ1-1, with unresolved D. Deletions cut 0 bases from V and 3 bases from J, with 14 bases between. The CDR3 covers 16 residues. CDR1 MGHRA and CDR2 YSYEKL come from the germline V gene. The CDR3 here is CASSQDGSRRDTEAFF. In DNA, the CDR3 is TGCGCCAGCAGCCAAGATGGGAGTAGGAGGGACACTGAAGCTTTCTTT.

The chain recombines TRBV2 with TRBJ2-5; 11 bases agree with TRBD2. Trimming cost V 4 bases and J 1 base; bases outside gene matches: 8. This CDR3 comprises 17 residues. CDR1 and CDR2 from the germline V gene are SNHLY and FYNNEI. The CDR3 is CASSVGVAGGLQETQYF. CDR3 coding DNA: TGTGCCAGCAGTGTTGGGGTAGCGGGGGGGCTCCAAGAGACCCAGTACTTC. The variable domain in full, completed from reference TRBV2 and TRBJ2-5, reads EPEVTQTPSHQVTQMGQEVILRCVPISNHLYFYWYRQILGQKVEFLVSFYNNEISEKSEIFDDQFSVERPDGSNFTLKIRSTKLEDSAMYFCASSVGVAGGLQETQYFGPGTRLLVL.

The chain carries TRBV18 and TRBJ1-1, with D possibly TRBD1 on 5 matching bases. This CDR3 is 11 amino acids long. CDR1 is KGHSH and CDR2 is LQKENI in the germline V gene. V was trimmed by 6 bases and J by 10 bases, leaving 12 bases between them. CDR3 sequence reads: CASSRGVGAFF. CDR3 DNA sequence: TGTGCCAGCTCGCGGGGCGTCGGAGCTTTCTTT.

The CDR3 reads CASSPRQRSGNTIYF. The DNA of the CDR3 is TGTGCCAGCTCACCGAGACAACGCTCTGGAAACACCATATATTTT. The gene calls are TRBV18 and TRBJ1-3; the D is unclear. Germline V CDR1 and CDR2: KGHSH, LQKENI. The CDR3 totals 15 residues. Trimming took 3 bases from V and 0 from J, leaving 9 bases between them.

The chain combines TRBV18 with TRBJ2-7; a possible D gene is TRBD1 (6 bases). The CDR3 is 15 amino acids. V lost 0 bases and J 6 bases, leaving 15 bases between the germline ends. The germline V gene encodes CDR1 KGHSH and CDR2 LQKENI. The CDR3 bases are TGTGCCAGCTCACCACCGAGCAGGGGCCAGCGCGAGCAGTACTTC. Translating it yields CASSPPSRGQREQYF.

Notes on this clone: Other DNA sequences of this sample code for an identical CDR3. This chain joins TRBV5-4 and TRBJ2-3, with D maybe TRBD2 (6 bases). V dropped 2 bases and J dropped 6 bases, with 10 bases sitting between them. The CDR3 covers 13 residues. Germline lookup yields CDR1 SGHNT and CDR2 YYREEE (reference sequence). CDR3 sequence: CASSFGGRDTQYF. CDR3 nucleotides: TGTGCCAGCAGCTTTGGGGGGAGGGATACGCAGTATTTT.

V usage is TRBV11-3 and J usage is TRBJ2-3; tentative D call: TRBD2 (7 bases). This CDR3 has 17 amino acids. Germline V gene lookup returns CDR1 SGHNT and CDR2 YENEEA. V gave up 4 bases and J gave up 2 bases, with 19 bases separating them. The DNA of the CDR3 is TGTGCCAGCAGCTCCCGACCGGGGGGCCCCCTCACAGATACGCAGTATTTT. Encoded protein: CASSSRPGGPLTDTQYF.

There are a few counts of this clone. This chain uses TRBV6-1 with TRBJ1-5; D is uncertain. The CDR3 is 14 amino acids. V gave up 3 bases and J gave up 2 bases, with 8 bases separating them. Per germline, CDR1 MNHNS and CDR2 SASEGT. The CDR3 loop is CASSEYSGNQPQHF. The DNA of the CDR3 is TGTGCCAGCAGTGAGTATAGCGGCAATCAGCCCCAGCATTTT.

The J gene is TRBJ2-7, the V gene TRBV4-1; 7 positions match TRBD2. Looked up from germline, CDR1 is MGHRA and CDR2 is YSYEKL. With V trimmed by 4 bases and J by 7 bases, 13 bases remained unmatched. The CDR3 sequence is 15 residues long. CDR3 bases: TGCGCCAGCAGCCTGACTAGCTCTGGGCAAAGGGAGCAGTACTTC. Amino acid sequence: CASSLTSSGQREQYF.

V and J are TRBV19 and TRBJ1-5; the match to TRBD1 covers 9 bases. The germline V gene encodes CDR1 LNHDA and CDR2 SQIVND (reference sequence). This CDR3 has 14 residues. Trimming took 11 bases from V and 5 from J; bases not matched to a gene: 10. In nucleotides, the CDR3 is TGTGCCTCCTGGGACAGGGAATTCGATCAGCCCCAGCATTTT. Translated, it gives CASWDREFDQPQHF.

The CDR3 nucleotides are TGTGCCATCAGTGAGGGGGGGAATTCACCCCTCCACTTT. As protein: CAISEGGNSPLHF. This chain uses TRBV10-3 with TRBJ1-6, with D possibly matching TRBD1 (5 bases). V was clipped by 2 bases and J by 7 bases, with 6 bases between them. The CDR3 is 13 amino acids. CDR1 ENHRY and CDR2 SYGVKD come from the germline V gene.

The J gene is TRBJ2-3, the V gene TRBV28, with 10 bases fitting TRBD1. Germline-derived CDR1 and CDR2 are MDHEN and SYDVKM. The CDR3 has 16 amino acids. Trimming removed 8 bases from V and 6 bases from J; junction bases left unmatched: 14. This CDR3 reads CASPPRRDRGWDTQYF. The CDR3 coding sequence is TGTGCCAGCCCCCCCAGGAGGGACAGGGGTTGGGATACGCAGTATTTT.

The sample holds one count of this clone. The V call is TRBV4-3, the J call TRBJ1-4, with 9 nucleotides matching TRBD1. The CDR3 loop spans 16 amino acids. Trimming cost V 3 bases and J 3 bases; bases outside gene matches: 5. CDR1 is LGHNA, CDR2 YSLEER, per germline. The CDR3 protein is CASSHGTGKANEKLFF. The CDR3 nucleotides are TGCGCCAGCAGCCACGGGACAGGGAAGGCTAATGAAAAACTGTTTTTT.

The rearrangement links TRBV24-1 to TRBJ2-1; 15 positions agree with TRBD2. V was pared by 4 bases and J by 2 bases, with 11 bases of the junction left unmatched. CDR1 and CDR2 (germline): KGHDR, SFDVKD. There are 20 residues in the CDR3. The CDR3 spells CATSDVTGTSGGPAYNEQFF. The CDR3 region has the DNA TGTGCCACCAGTGACGTTACCGGGACTAGCGGGGGGCCCGCCTACAATGAGCAGTTCTTC.

The gene calls are TRBV28 and TRBJ2-5; TRBD2 matches at 8 bases. After removal of 7 bases from V and 1 base from J, the junction contained 8 bases not matched to a gene. CDR1 is MDHEN, CDR2 SYDVKM, per germline. The CDR3 has 15 residues. This chain's CDR3 is CASNPNTSGQETQYF. In DNA form, the CDR3 reads TGTGCCAGCAACCCGAACACTAGCGGCCAAGAGACCCAGTACTTC.

V and J are TRBV4-1 and TRBJ2-3, with 14 bases fitting TRBD2. Per germline, CDR1 MGHRA and CDR2 YSYEKL. The V gene end was trimmed by 4 bases and the J gene end by 4 bases; junction bases not matched to a gene: 10. This CDR3 has 18 residues. As DNA, the CDR3 is TGCGCCAGCAGCCGGGGCGGACTAGCGGGGGGAGGGGCAGATACGCAGTATTTT. Translating it yields CASSRGGLAGGGADTQYF.

The chain's CDR3 is CASSTQPRQGRVSYNSPLHF. The CDR3 DNA reads TGTGCCAGCAGCACCCAACCCCGACAGGGACGGGTTTCCTATAATTCACCCCTCCACTTT. This rearrangement joins TRBV21-1 to TRBJ1-6; the table's TRBD1 call for D was not verified on the DNA. TRBV21-1 is listed as a pseudogene. CDR3 length: 20 residues.

The chain is built from TRBV5-6 and TRBJ2-1, with 9 bases that match TRBD2. This CDR3 is 15 amino acids long. V lost 0 bases to trimming and J lost 4 bases; unmatched junction nucleotides: 2. Germline V gene lookup returns CDR1 SGHDT and CDR2 YYEEEE. The CDR3 bases are TGTGCCAGCAGCTTGGGCGGGGGGGCTTACAATGAGCAGTTCTTC. This encodes CASSLGGGAYNEQFF.

The rearrangement joins TRBV27 to TRBJ1-2, with 10 bases aligning to TRBD1. There are 17 residues in the CDR3. Germline-derived CDR1 and CDR2 are MNHEY and SMNVEV (reference sequence). V shed 3 bases, J shed 0 bases, and the junction held 7 bases outside the gene matches. DNA of the CDR3: TGTGCCAGCAGTTTTTTAGGCGGGACAGGGGCTAACTATGGCTACACCTTC. It yields the protein CASSFLGGTGANYGYTF.

V gene TRBV7-9 combines with J gene TRBJ2-1; D may be TRBD2 (5 bases). V was trimmed by 5 bases and J by 9 bases, leaving 14 bases between them. This CDR3 is 13 amino acids long. Germline V CDR1 and CDR2: SEHNR, FQNEAQ (reference sequence). The CDR3 sequence is CASSPSLGGEQFF. DNA of the CDR3: TGTGCCAGCAGCCCGTCACTAGGTGGTGAGCAGTTCTTC.

V and J are TRBV30 and TRBJ1-1, with 9 nucleotides matching TRBD1. Per germline, CDR1 GTSNPN and CDR2 SVGIG (reference sequence). After removal of 3 bases from V and 4 bases from J, the junction contained 6 bases not matched to a gene. The CDR3 covers 14 residues. The CDR3, as DNA: TGTGCCTGGAGCCTGACAGGGGGGAGCACTGAAGCTTTCTTT. It encodes CAWSLTGGSTEAFF.

The genes are TRBV7-9 and TRBJ2-5; D unclear. Trimming removed 1 base from V and 4 bases from J, with 10 bases in between. Germline V gene sequence: CDR1 SEHNR, CDR2 FQNEAQ (reference sequence). This CDR3 is built from 14 residues. The CDR3 loop reads CASSLVSGAETQYF. CDR3 nucleotides: TGTGCCAGCAGCTTAGTTTCTGGAGCAGAGACCCAGTACTTC.